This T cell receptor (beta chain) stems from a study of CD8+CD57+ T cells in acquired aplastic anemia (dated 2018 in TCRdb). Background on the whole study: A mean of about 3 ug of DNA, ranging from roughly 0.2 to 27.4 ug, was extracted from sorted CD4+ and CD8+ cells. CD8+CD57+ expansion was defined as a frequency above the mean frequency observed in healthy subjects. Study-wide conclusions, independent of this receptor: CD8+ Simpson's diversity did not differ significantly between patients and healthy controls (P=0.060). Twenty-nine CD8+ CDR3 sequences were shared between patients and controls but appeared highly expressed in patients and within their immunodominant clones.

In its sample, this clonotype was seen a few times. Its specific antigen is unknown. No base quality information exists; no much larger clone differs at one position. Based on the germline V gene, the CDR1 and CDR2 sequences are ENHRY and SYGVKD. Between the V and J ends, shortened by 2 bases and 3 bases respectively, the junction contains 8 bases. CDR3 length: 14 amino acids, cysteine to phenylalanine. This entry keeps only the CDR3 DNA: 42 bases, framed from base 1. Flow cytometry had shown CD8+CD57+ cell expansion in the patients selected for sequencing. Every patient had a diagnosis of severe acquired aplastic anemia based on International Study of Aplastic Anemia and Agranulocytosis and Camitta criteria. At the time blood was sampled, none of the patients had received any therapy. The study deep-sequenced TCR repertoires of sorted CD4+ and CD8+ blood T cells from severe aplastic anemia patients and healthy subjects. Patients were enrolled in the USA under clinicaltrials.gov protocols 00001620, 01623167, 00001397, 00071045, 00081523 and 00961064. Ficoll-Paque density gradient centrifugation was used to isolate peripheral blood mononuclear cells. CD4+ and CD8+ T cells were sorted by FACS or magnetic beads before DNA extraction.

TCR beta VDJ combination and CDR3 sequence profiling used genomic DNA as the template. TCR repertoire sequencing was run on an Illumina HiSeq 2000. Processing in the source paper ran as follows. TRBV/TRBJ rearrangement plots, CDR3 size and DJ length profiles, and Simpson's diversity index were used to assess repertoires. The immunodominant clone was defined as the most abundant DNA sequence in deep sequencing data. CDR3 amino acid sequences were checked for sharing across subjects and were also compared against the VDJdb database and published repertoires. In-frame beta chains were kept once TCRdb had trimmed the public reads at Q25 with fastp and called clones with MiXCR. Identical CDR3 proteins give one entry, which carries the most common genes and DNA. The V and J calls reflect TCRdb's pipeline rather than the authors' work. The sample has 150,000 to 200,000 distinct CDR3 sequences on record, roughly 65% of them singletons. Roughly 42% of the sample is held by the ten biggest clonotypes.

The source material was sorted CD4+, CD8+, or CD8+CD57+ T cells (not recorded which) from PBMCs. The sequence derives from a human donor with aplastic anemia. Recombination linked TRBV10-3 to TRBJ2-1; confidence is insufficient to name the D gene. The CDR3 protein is CAISEGRYYNEQFF. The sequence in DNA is TGTGCCATCAGTGAGGGTCGCTACTACAATGAGCAGTTCTTC.